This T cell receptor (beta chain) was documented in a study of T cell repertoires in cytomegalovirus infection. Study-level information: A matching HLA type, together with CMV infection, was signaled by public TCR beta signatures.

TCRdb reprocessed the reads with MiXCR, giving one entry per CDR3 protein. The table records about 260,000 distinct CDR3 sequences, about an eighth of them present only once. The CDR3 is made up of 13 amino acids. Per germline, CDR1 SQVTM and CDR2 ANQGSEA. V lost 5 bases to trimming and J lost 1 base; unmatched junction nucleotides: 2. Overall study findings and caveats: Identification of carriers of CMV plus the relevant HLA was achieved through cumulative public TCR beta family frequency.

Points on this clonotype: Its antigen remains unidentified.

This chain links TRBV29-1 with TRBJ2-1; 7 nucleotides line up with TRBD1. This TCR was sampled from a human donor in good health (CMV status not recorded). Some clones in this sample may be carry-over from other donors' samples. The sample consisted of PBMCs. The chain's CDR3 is CSVRTGSYNEQFF. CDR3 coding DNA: TGCAGCGTTCGGACAGGATCCTACAATGAGCAGTTCTTC.